This passage covers 9 T cell receptor beta chains from one sample sequenced in a study of blood T cell repertoires in COVID-19. Clones were read by immunoSEQ multiplex PCR, and TCRdb kept only the in-frame ones, dropping some. Of over 250,000 clones listed, about 86% are singletons. Sequenced sample: peripheral blood. The receptors were gathered from a woman between 70 and 85 years old with COVID-19, enrolled during active disease.

The chain uses TRBV10-3 and TRBJ1-1; D is perhaps TRBD1 (6 bases). Germline CDR1 is ENHRY and CDR2 is SYGVKD. V was cut by 2 bases and J by 0 bases, with 13 bases left in between. CDR3 size: 16 residues. The CDR3 protein is CAISEVDRSLNTEAFF. The CDR3 DNA sequence: TGTGCCATCAGTGAGGTTGACAGGAGCTTGAACACTGAAGCTTTCTTT.

V usage is TRBV11-2 and J usage is TRBJ1-3, with 7 bases lining up with TRBD1. In germline, CDR1 is SGHAT, CDR2 FQNNGV. The CDR3 spans 16 residues. The V segment lost 6 bases and the J segment 0 bases; nucleotides outside the gene matches: 8. CDR3 bases: TGTGCCAGCAGGCCCGGGACAGATATCTCTGGAAACACCATATATTTT. Encoded protein: CASRPGTDISGNTIYF.

This clone came up once. The V gene is TRBV5-4, the J gene TRBJ2-5, with TRBD2 identical over 11 bases. This CDR3 is built from 19 residues. Per the germline V gene, CDR1 is SGHNT and CDR2 is YYREEE (reference sequence). Trimming took 3 bases from V and 2 from J; bases not matched to a gene: 15. The CDR3 protein is CASSSPGGSGGELQETQYF. The CDR3 DNA is TGTGCCAGCAGCTCCCCGGGGGGTAGCGGGGGGGAGCTGCAAGAGACCCAGTACTTC.

This sequence joins TRBV24-1 and TRBJ2-1, with a possible D match to TRBD1 (5 bases). The germline V gene encodes CDR1 KGHDR and CDR2 SFDVKD. V lost 4 bases and J 9 bases, leaving 21 bases between the germline ends. This CDR3 has 16 residues. The CDR3 DNA reads as TGTGCCACCAGTGACCTTATACAGGCGACAAGGGGTGAGCAGTTCTTC. Encoded protein: CATSDLIQATRGEQFF.

The chain couples TRBV11-2 to TRBJ2-1, with 9 bases matching TRBD2. The CDR3 is 15 residues long. V shed 3 bases and J 9 bases; nucleotides not matched to a gene: 9. The germline gives CDR1 SGHAT, CDR2 FQNNGV. The CDR3 bases are TGTGCCAGCAGCTTTCTTGCGGGGGGGCCCAGTGAGCAGTTCTTC. This codes for CASSFLAGGPSEQFF.

The chain employs TRBV9 and TRBJ2-1; 7 bases align to TRBD2. The CDR3 loop spans 13 amino acids. V was clipped by 0 bases and J by 7 bases; unmatched bases: 1. Germline lookup yields CDR1 SGDLS and CDR2 YYNGEE. The CDR3 region is CASSVGEGNEQFF. The CDR3 nucleotides are TGTGCCAGCAGCGTAGGGGAGGGGAATGAGCAGTTCTTC. Based on the CDR3 plus reference TRBV9 and TRBJ2-1, the full variable domain is DSGVTQTPKHLITATGQRVTLRCSPRSGDLSVYWYQQSLDQGLQFLIQYYNGEERAKGNILERFSAQQFPDLHSELNLSSLELGDSALYFCASSVGEGNEQFFGPGTRLTVL.

The genes are TRBV2 and TRBJ1-5; D is perhaps TRBD1 (5 bases). Trimming cost V 8 bases and J 2 bases, with 7 bases left between them. Per the germline V gene, CDR1 is SNHLY and CDR2 is FYNNEI. This CDR3 comprises 12 residues. CDR3 sequence reads: CASGRGNQPQHF. DNA for the CDR3: TGTGCCAGCGGCAGGGGCAATCAGCCCCAGCATTTT.

This rearrangement joins TRBV4-3 to TRBJ1-4; TRBD1 matches 8 bases. This CDR3 is built from 16 residues. The ends lost 0 bases at V and 5 bases at J; junction bases unmatched: 5. Germline V gene lookup returns CDR1 LGHNA and CDR2 YSLEER. CDR3 DNA: TGCGCCAGCAGCCAAGATATCGACAGGGGCAATGAAAAACTGTTTTTT. Translating it yields CASSQDIDRGNEKLFF.

The count of this clone is one. V usage is TRBV19 and J usage is TRBJ1-4; the D gene is possibly TRBD1 (6 bases). V gave up 6 bases and J gave up 5 bases, with 13 bases separating them. CDR1 is LNHDA and CDR2 is SQIVND in the germline V gene (reference sequence). The CDR3 length is 14 residues. The CDR3 is CASSGTPGNEKLFF. As DNA, the CDR3 is TGTGCCAGTAGCGGGACACCGGGAAATGAAAAACTGTTTTTT.